The rows below give T cell receptor beta chains drawn from one sample of a study of T cells expressing NK-cell markers. TCRdb reprocessed the 5' RACE reads and keeps a single row for each CDR3 protein, giving no DNA. Recorded for this sample: under 500,000 distinct CDR3 sequences. The sequencing input was blood T cells: a sorted CD56 or NKG2C T cell subset, CD4+ or CD8+ T cells, or bulk PBMC T cells (not recorded which). These receptors all come from a woman between 18 and 75 years old in good health. Both conserved end residues are part of each CDR3.

j_gene: TRBJ2-3; v_gene: TRBV2; CDR3aa: CASSVDRDYTDTQYF
j_gene: TRBJ1-2; v_gene: TRBV12-3/TRBV12-4; CDR3aa: CASSLVGDKNYGYTF
j_gene: TRBJ2-3; v_gene: TRBV7-9; CDR3aa: CASSLEGLGTDTQYF
j_gene: TRBJ2-2; v_gene: TRBV29-1; CDR3aa: CSVERVSGGVPDGELFF
j_gene: TRBJ2-5; v_gene: TRBV20-1; CDR3aa: CSARAGEGQETQYF
j_gene: TRBJ1-1; v_gene: TRBV30; CDR3aa: CAWSRSGNTEAFF
j_gene: TRBJ2-1; v_gene: TRBV7-6; CDR3aa: CASSSTPSGRTYNEQFF
j_gene: TRBJ2-2; v_gene: TRBV20-1; CDR3aa: CSALRSTGELFF
j_gene: TRBJ2-7; v_gene: TRBV29-1; CDR3aa: CSVVDGPEQYF
j_gene: TRBJ1-1; v_gene: TRBV14; CDR3aa: CASSQGQGNTEAFF